The 8 T cell receptor beta chains below were found in one sample sequenced in a study of T-cell reconstitution after alpha-beta-depleted transplantation in children. It was with unique molecular identifiers that the TCRbeta library was prepared. MiXCR, run by TCRdb on the PCR reads, gives a single entry per CDR3 protein. The table includes nearly 550,000 distinct CDR3 sequences, around 16% detected once. Sequencing used PBMCs from the stem cell graft donor, obtained from the stem cell graft. These receptors all stem from a human donor who donated a stem cell graft to a child with acute lymphoblastic leukemia.

The chain has TRBV6-4 and TRBJ2-1; 12 bases line up with TRBD2. V lost 5 bases to trimming and J lost 4 bases; unmatched junction nucleotides: 15. Germline CDR1 reads MRHNA; CDR2 reads SNTAGT. The CDR3 runs to 19 residues. In nucleotides, the CDR3 is TGTGCCAGCAGTCGACAGGGGGCTAGGACTAGCGGGATTTACAATGAGCAGTTCTTC. As protein: CASSRQGARTSGIYNEQFF.

The CDR3 spells CTSSQDHVVARPQETQYF. In DNA, the CDR3 is TGCACCAGCAGCCAAGATCATGTGGTAGCGAGACCTCAAGAGACCCAGTACTTC. The genes are TRBV1 and TRBJ2-5; the DNA was not compared with TRBD2, the D call given in the table. TRBV1 is a pseudogene locus. This CDR3 has 18 amino acids.

This clonotype was seen ten or more times. J is TRBJ2-3 and V is TRBV5-1, with TRBD2 matching 8 bases. The CDR3 covers 17 residues. V lost 1 base and J lost 2; bases outside the gene matches: 9. Germline CDR1 is SGHRS and CDR2 is YFSETQ. The CDR3 coding sequence is TGCGCCAGCAGCTTGAGGGCTAGCGGGTCCTCCACAGATACGCAGTATTTT. Translation: CASSLRASGSSTDTQYF.

The chain's CDR3 is CASSQDDLTHTGELFF. CDR3 nucleotides: TGTGCCAGCAGCCAAGATGACCTAACCCACACCGGGGAGCTGTTTTTT. The gene calls are TRBV3-1 and TRBJ2-2; no reliable D call. Germline V gene lookup returns CDR1 LGHDT and CDR2 YNNKEL (reference sequence). The V and J ends lost 0 bases and 3 bases respectively, with 11 bases between them. CDR3 length: 16 amino acids.

The J gene is TRBJ1-3, the V gene TRBV11-1; no clear D gene. Germline-derived CDR1 and CDR2 are SGHAT and FQDESV (reference sequence). V was shortened by 1 base and J by 4 bases, with 20 bases between the two germline ends. CDR3 length: 18 amino acids. The chain's CDR3 is CASSLVAGRRGDGNTIYF. The DNA for the CDR3 is TGTGCCAGCAGCTTAGTGGCAGGACGGCGGGGTGACGGAAACACCATATATTTT.

The gene calls are TRBV6-5 and TRBJ1-1; no reliable D call. Germline CDR1 MNHEY, CDR2 SVGAGI. V gave up 2 bases and J gave up 0 bases, with 7 bases separating them. The CDR3 length is 14 residues. The CDR3 is CASSYGSVNTEAFF. The CDR3 DNA is TGTGCCAGCAGTTACGGGAGTGTGAACACTGAAGCTTTCTTT.

The V gene is TRBV11-2, the J gene TRBJ1-1, with TRBD1 matching over 8 bases. This CDR3 is 13 amino acids long. From germline, CDR1 is SGHAT and CDR2 FQNNGV. V trimming: 2 bases; J trimming: 10 bases; junction bases outside the gene matches: 6. In nucleotides, the CDR3 is TGTGCCAGCAGCTTAAAGAACGGACAGGGAGCTTTCTTT. Encoded protein: CASSLKNGQGAFF. Using reference TRBV11-2 and TRBJ1-1 for the parts outside the CDR3, the full variable domain is EAGVAQSPRYKIIEKRQSVAFWCNPISGHATLYWYQQILGQGPKLLIQFQNNGVVDDSQLPKDRFSAERLKGVDSTLKIQPAKLEDSAVYLCASSLKNGQGAFFGQGTRLTVV.

This clonotype was counted between two and nine times. V usage is TRBV5-6 and J usage is TRBJ2-1; 11 bases align to TRBD2. In germline, CDR1 is SGHDT, CDR2 YYEEEE. The trim removed 4 bases at V and 2 bases at J, leaving 5 bases unmatched. There are 16 residues in the CDR3. The chain's CDR3 is CASSEIAGGPYNEQFF. DNA of the CDR3: TGTGCCAGCAGCGAGATAGCGGGAGGGCCCTACAATGAGCAGTTCTTC.